These 20 T cell receptor beta chains were all obtained from the same sample, sequenced in a study of T cell repertoires in cytomegalovirus infection. TCRdb re-called the reads through MiXCR, storing one row per CDR3 protein. The data show about 920,000 distinct CDR3 sequences, more than 25% seen once. Their specific antigens are unknown. This specimen consisted of cultured CD8+ T cells from PBMCs, obtained from culture after CMV antigen stimulation. These receptors came from a human donor in good health (CMV status not recorded). Some clones in this sample may be carry-over from other donors' samples.

This clonotype turned up a few times. This chain connects TRBV6-1 to TRBJ2-1, with 9 bases matching TRBD1. CDR1 and CDR2 (germline): MNHNS, SASEGT. The CDR3 has 16 residues. The trim removed 2 bases at V and 4 bases at J, leaving 6 bases unmatched. The chain's CDR3 is CASSELGTGIYNEQFF. The CDR3 region has the DNA TGTGCCAGCAGTGAACTAGGGACAGGGATATACAATGAGCAGTTCTTC.

This sequence joins TRBV28 and TRBJ2-2, with 10 bases lining up with TRBD2. This CDR3 region has 15 residues. V shed 4 bases and J 6 bases; nucleotides not matched to a gene: 5. Germline CDR1 reads MDHEN; CDR2 reads SYDVKM. The CDR3 reads CASSSGLANAGELFF. CDR3 DNA: TGTGCCAGCAGTTCGGGACTAGCGAATGCCGGGGAGCTGTTTTTT.

V and J are TRBV27 and TRBJ1-6; maybe TRBD1 (6 bases). CDR1 and CDR2 (germline): MNHEY, SMNVEV (reference sequence). V lost 6 bases and J lost 9, with 15 bases in between. CDR3 length: 14 residues. CDR3 sequence (DNA): TGTGCCAGCAGCCTCCGCAGGGGCCCTTCACCCCTCCACTTT. This translates into CASSLRRGPSPLHF.

At least ten counts were recorded for this clonotype. The rearrangement uses TRBV7-8 and TRBJ2-5, with TRBD1 matching 10 bases. Germline V gene lookup returns CDR1 SGHVS and CDR2 FQNEAQ. Germline trimming cut 5 bases from V and 3 bases from J; bases unmatched to any gene: 3. CDR3 size: 14 residues. Here the CDR3 DNA reads TGTGCCAGCAGCGCGACAGGGGGCAAAGAGACCCAGTACTTC. Its translation: CASSATGGKETQYF.

The chain is built from TRBV10-3 and TRBJ1-1, with D maybe TRBD1 (6 bases). Germline V gene data show CDR1 as ENHRY and CDR2 as SYGVKD. Trimming removed 7 bases at V and 1 base at J, with 10 bases between. The CDR3 is 13 amino acids. DNA of the CDR3: TGTGCCATCACCTTGACAGGGAACACTGAAGCTTTCTTT. Its protein is CAITLTGNTEAFF.

This clonotype has more than one count but fewer than ten. This rearrangement joins TRBV7-9 to TRBJ1-1, with 9 positions matching TRBD1. Germline V gene lookup returns CDR1 SEHNR and CDR2 FQNEAQ (reference sequence). The CDR3 runs to 17 residues. Trimming removed 4 bases from V and 2 bases from J; junction bases left unmatched: 11. For the CDR3, the DNA is TGTGCCAGCAGCTCGACAGGGGGGGACATTCCAAACACTGAAGCTTTCTTT. It encodes CASSSTGGDIPNTEAFF. Together with reference TRBV7-9 and TRBJ1-1, the CDR3 gives the full variable domain: DTGVSQNPRHKITKRGQNVTFRCDPISEHNRLYWYRQTLGQGPEFLTYFQNEAQLEKSRLLSDRFSAERPKGSFSTLEIQRTEQGDSAMYLCASSSTGGDIPNTEAFFGQGTRLTVV.

This sequence joins TRBV28 and TRBJ2-7; D is ambiguous. V was shortened by 2 bases and J by 6 bases, with 8 bases between the two germline ends. Germline-derived CDR1 and CDR2 are MDHEN and SYDVKM. The CDR3 totals 12 residues. CDR3 coding DNA: TGTGCCAGCAGTTTAACGACCTCCGAGCAGTACGTC. Translating it yields CASSLTTSEQYV.

This clonotype was seen many times. V is TRBV7-2 and J is TRBJ1-1; D ambiguous. The V end was cut by 5 bases, the J end by 0 bases, with 13 bases between. The CDR3 runs 15 residues. Germline CDR1 SGHTA, CDR2 FQGNSA. The CDR3 loop is CASSPGPILNTEAFF. Written as DNA, the CDR3 is TGTGCCAGCAGCCCCGGGCCGATTTTGAACACTGAAGCTTTCTTT.

The CDR3 region has the DNA TGTGCCATGGGACTAGCGGGGGGCACAGATACGCAGTATTTT. Translated, it gives CAMGLAGGTDTQYF. The chain is built from TRBV10-3 and TRBJ2-3, with 14 positions matching TRBD2. Trimming took 9 bases from V and 1 from J; bases not matched to a gene: 0. The V gene's germline CDR1 is ENHRY and CDR2 SYGVKD. The CDR3 totals 14 residues.

The chain joins TRBV25-1 to TRBJ1-1, with 7 bases identical to TRBD1. The CDR3 covers 18 residues. The V segment lost 0 bases and the J segment 2 bases; nucleotides outside the gene matches: 12. Germline assignment: CDR1 MGHDK and CDR2 SYGVNS. The CDR3: CASSEYFTGGGQNTEAFF. The DNA of the CDR3 is TGTGCCAGCAGTGAATATTTCACTGGAGGGGGCCAAAACACTGAAGCTTTCTTT.

This clonotype was picked up a small number of times. The V and J genes are TRBV7-9 and TRBJ2-1, with TRBD1 identical over 8 bases. Germline assignment: CDR1 SEHNR and CDR2 FQNEAQ (reference sequence). This CDR3 has 16 residues. V was clipped by 5 bases and J by 4 bases; unmatched bases: 10. Here the CDR3 DNA reads TGTGCCAGCAGCCCCGGCCCGGGACAGGATTACAATGAGCAGTTCTTC. This encodes CASSPGPGQDYNEQFF. The full variable domain, its missing parts supplied by reference TRBV7-9 and TRBJ2-1, is DTGVSQNPRHKITKRGQNVTFRCDPISEHNRLYWYRQTLGQGPEFLTYFQNEAQLEKSRLLSDRFSAERPKGSFSTLEIQRTEQGDSAMYLCASSPGPGQDYNEQFFGPGTRLTVL.

A few counts support this clonotype. This sequence joins TRBV11-2 and TRBJ2-1; D not resolved. V was clipped by 0 bases and J by 0 bases, with 9 bases between them. Germline lookup yields CDR1 SGHAT and CDR2 FQNNGV. The CDR3 sequence is 16 residues long. The CDR3 DNA is TGTGCCAGCAGCTTAGATGTGAGCCTCTCCTACAATGAGCAGTTCTTC. It codes for CASSLDVSLSYNEQFF.

A remark on this clonotype: The junction departs from the called germline gene at one end, perhaps through a read error. V gene TRBV27 combines with J gene TRBJ1-5; the D is unclear. This CDR3 comprises 15 residues. CDR1 MNHEY and CDR2 SMNVEV come from the germline V gene (reference sequence). CDR3 sequence: CANSLLGGPGQPQHF. Here the CDR3 DNA reads TGTGCCAACAGTTTATTAGGCGGTCCAGGACAGCCCCAGCATTTT.

In its sample, this clonotype was seen once. This chain uses TRBV2 with TRBJ2-1; D perhaps matches TRBD1 (5 bases). Trimming took 6 bases from V and 5 from J, leaving 14 bases between them. The CDR3 covers 14 residues. Germline V gene sequence: CDR1 SNHLY, CDR2 FYNNEI. The CDR3 nucleotides read TGTGCCAGCAGAGGGCAGGGCCCTAACAATGAGCAGTTCTTC. Translation: CASRGQGPNNEQFF.

The chain combines TRBV20-1 with TRBJ1-2, with no clear D. The V gene's germline CDR1 is DFQATT and CDR2 SNEGSKA (reference sequence). The V and J ends lost 0 bases and 4 bases respectively, with 12 bases between them. This CDR3 has 14 residues. The DNA of the CDR3 is TGCAGTGCTAGAGATGGCTTCACGACCTATGGCTACACCTTC. Translating gives CSARDGFTTYGYTF.

This clonotype was recorded a few times. V gene TRBV7-3 combines with J gene TRBJ2-2; 7 bases fit TRBD1. The CDR3 runs 16 residues. Germline V CDR1 and CDR2: SGHTA, FQGTGA. V was pared by 8 bases and J by 0 bases, with 9 bases of the junction left unmatched. The CDR3 here is CASSFLTGPNTGELFF. CDR3 nucleotides: TGTGCCAGCTCCTTCCTGACAGGGCCGAACACCGGGGAGCTGTTTTTT. The entire variable domain, with the rest obtained from reference TRBV7-3 and TRBJ2-2, is as follows: GAGVSQTPSNKVTEKGKYVELRCDPISGHTALYWYRQSLGQGPEFLIYFQGTGAADDSGLPNDRFFAVRPEGSVSTLKIQRTERGDSAVYLCASSFLTGPNTGELFFGEGSRLTVL.

This clonotype was seen more than once but under ten times. The chain couples TRBV15 to TRBJ1-5; 9 nucleotides align to TRBD1. Losses at the gene ends were 2 bases for V and 2 bases for J; bases not matched to a gene: 4. Germline V gives CDR1 LNHNV, CDR2 YYDKDF (reference sequence). This CDR3 has 16 amino acids. CDR3 in amino acids: CATSRQQGAGNQPQHF. The CDR3 DNA is TGTGCCACCAGCAGACAACAGGGGGCAGGCAATCAGCCCCAGCATTTT. The full variable domain, its missing parts supplied by reference TRBV15 and TRBJ1-5, is DAMVIQNPRYQVTQFGKPVTLSCSQTLNHNVMYWYQQKSSQAPKLLFHYYDKDFNNEADTPDNFQSRRPNTSFCFLDIRSPGLGDTAMYLCATSRQQGAGNQPQHFGDGTRLSIL.

The chain combines TRBV4-1 with TRBJ1-1; D remains ambiguous. V was clipped by 4 bases and J by 7 bases, with 13 bases between them. This CDR3 region has 13 residues. Per germline, CDR1 MGHRA and CDR2 YSYEKL. The CDR3 is CASSRFVADEAFF. DNA of the CDR3: TGCGCCAGCAGCCGGTTCGTCGCGGATGAAGCTTTCTTT.

This clonotype occurred a few times. The chain joins TRBV6-2 or TRBV6-3 to TRBJ2-2; 7 bases align to TRBD2. The CDR3 consists of 13 residues. CDR1 and CDR2 from the germline V gene are MNHEY and SVGEGT. The V and J ends lost 8 bases and 3 bases, in that order; junction bases with no gene match: 3. The CDR3 here is CASGEGYTGELFF. The CDR3 nucleotides read TGTGCCAGCGGGGAGGGATACACCGGGGAGCTGTTTTTT.

Concerning this clonotype itself: One end of the junction is discordant with germline, which a read error may explain. V usage is TRBV27 and J usage is TRBJ1-5; maybe TRBD1 (6 bases). Germline CDR1 is MNHEY and CDR2 is SMNVEV (reference sequence). There are 15 residues in the CDR3. The CDR3 coding sequence is TGTGCCAGCAGTTTTGCAGGGGCAGGGTATCAACCCCAGCATTTT. Encoded protein: CASSFAGAGYQPQHF.